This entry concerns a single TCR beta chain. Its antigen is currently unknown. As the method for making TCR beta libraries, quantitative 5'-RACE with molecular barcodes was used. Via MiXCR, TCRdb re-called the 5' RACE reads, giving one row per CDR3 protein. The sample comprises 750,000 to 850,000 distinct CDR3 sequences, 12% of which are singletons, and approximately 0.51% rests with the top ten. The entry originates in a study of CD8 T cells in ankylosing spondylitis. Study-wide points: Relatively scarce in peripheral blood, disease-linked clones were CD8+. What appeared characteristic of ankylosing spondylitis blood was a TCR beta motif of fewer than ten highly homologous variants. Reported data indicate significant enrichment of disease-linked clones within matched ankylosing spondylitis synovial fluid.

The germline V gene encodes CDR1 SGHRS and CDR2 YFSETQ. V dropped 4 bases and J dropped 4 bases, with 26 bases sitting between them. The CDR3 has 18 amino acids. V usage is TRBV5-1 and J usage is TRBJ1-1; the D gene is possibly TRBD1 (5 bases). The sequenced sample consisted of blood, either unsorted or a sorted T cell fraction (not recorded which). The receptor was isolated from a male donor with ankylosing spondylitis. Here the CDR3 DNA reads TGCGCCAGCAGCCCACCGCAGGGCAGAGTTCGGGACGGCACTGAAGCTTTCTTT. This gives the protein CASSPPQGRVRDGTEAFF.